This T cell receptor beta chain was sequenced in a study of PD-L1 blockade in urothelial cancer. Study context: At 3 weeks after treatment start (second dose) and again at 6 weeks, blood was analyzed. T cell content in blood samples showed a median of approximately 150,000.

Trimming at V came to 3 bases and at J to 3 bases, leaving 9 bases not matched to a gene. The CDR3 covers 16 residues. Germline CDR1 SGDLS, CDR2 YYNGEE. The protocol was immunoSEQ multiplex PCR, while the TCRdb copy is restricted to in-frame clones and leaves out a portion. The sample consists of under 40,000 clones, around 89% of them appearing once. This specimen consisted of PBMCs, obtained around atezolizumab (anti-PD-L1) treatment. V gene TRBV9 combines with J gene TRBJ2-3, with 8 bases matching TRBD1. The receptor's source is a man aged 55 to 69 with urothelial cancer. CDR3 sequence reads: CASSARTGMVTDTQYF. Here the CDR3 DNA reads TGTGCCAGCAGCGCCAGGACAGGGATGGTTACAGATACGCAGTATTTT. The entire variable domain, with the rest obtained from reference TRBV9 and TRBJ2-3, is as follows: DSGVTQTPKHLITATGQRVTLRCSPRSGDLSVYWYQQSLDQGLQFLIQYYNGEERAKGNILERFSAQQFPDLHSELNLSSLELGDSALYFCASSARTGMVTDTQYFGPGTRLTVL.